These 21 T cell receptor beta chains originate from one sample sequenced in a study of cytomegalovirus exposure and HLA in healthy donors. Method: immunoSEQ multiplex PCR; TCRdb's copy keeps in-frame clones and lacks some. The repertoire includes roughly 330,000 clones, roughly nine tenths of them detected once, and roughly 1.2% sits in the top ten. The specimen sequenced was PBMCs. The receptors were sampled from a woman aged 25-40 years in good health and CMV-seropositive.

This chain joins TRBV5-1 and TRBJ2-5; D remains unclear. In germline, CDR1 is SGHRS, CDR2 YFSETQ. This CDR3 contains 13 residues. The V end lost 0 bases, the J end lost 4 bases, and 7 bases lay between the germline ends. CDR3 loop: CASSLGVLETQYF. For the CDR3, the DNA is TGCGCCAGCAGCTTGGGGGTGTTAGAGACCCAGTACTTC.

The chain is built from TRBV4-2 and TRBJ2-5; 8 bases fit TRBD1. Germline V gene data show CDR1 as LGHNA and CDR2 as YNFKEQ. The CDR3 consists of 15 residues. V lost 3 bases, J lost 0 bases, and 3 bases stayed unmatched. CDR3 DNA: TGTGCCAGCAGCCATAAGACAGGGGACCAAGAGACCCAGTACTTC. It yields the protein CASSHKTGDQETQYF.

The chain joins TRBV13 to TRBJ2-3; the D is unclear. Germline V gene lookup returns CDR1 PRHDT and CDR2 FYEKMQ (reference sequence). The CDR3 has 12 amino acids. V gave up 4 bases and J gave up 6 bases, with 8 bases separating them. In nucleotides, the CDR3 is TGTGCCAGCAGCTCTCCAAAGGATACGCAGTATTTT. It specifies CASSSPKDTQYF.

The chain is built from TRBV5-1 and TRBJ2-1; the D is unclear. Germline V CDR1 and CDR2: SGHRS, YFSETQ. This CDR3 region has 10 residues. The ends were cut back, 0 bases at V and 9 bases at J, with 1 base in the middle. Here the CDR3 reads CASSLGEQFF. As DNA, the CDR3 is TGCGCCAGCAGCTTGGGTGAGCAGTTCTTC.

The rearrangement joins TRBV4-1 to TRBJ2-3, with 9 bases aligning to TRBD1. V dropped 3 bases and J dropped 3; count of bases not matched to a gene: 4. CDR1 and CDR2 (germline): MGHRA, YSYEKL. This CDR3 contains 15 residues. The CDR3 sequence is CASSHRDRATDTQYF. The CDR3 DNA reads TGCGCCAGCAGCCACCGGGACAGGGCGACAGATACGCAGTATTTT.

The chain has TRBV29-1 and TRBJ2-5; D may be TRBD1 (5 bases). Germline CDR1 reads SQVTM; CDR2 reads ANQGSEA. This CDR3 comprises 13 residues. Deletions cut 5 bases from V and 4 bases from J, with 14 bases between. For the CDR3, the DNA is TGCAGCGTTTCAGGGTCTCAGGTAGAGACCCAGTACTTC. Its translation is CSVSGSQVETQYF.

The chain couples TRBV2 to TRBJ2-7; 7 bases align to TRBD1. The CDR3 sequence is 14 residues long. The J segment lost 4 bases and the V segment lost 4 bases, leaving 7 bases of the junction unmatched. From germline, CDR1 is SNHLY and CDR2 FYNNEI. Here the CDR3 reads CASSGQGSKYEQYF. In DNA, the CDR3 is TGTGCCAGCAGTGGACAGGGCAGCAAATACGAGCAGTACTTC.

The chain uses TRBV10-2 and TRBJ1-5; 7 positions agree with TRBD1. The trim removed 6 bases at V and 0 bases at J, leaving 5 bases unmatched. The CDR3 is made up of 15 amino acids. Germline CDR1 is WSHSY and CDR2 is SAAADI. As DNA, the CDR3 is TGCGCCAGCAGGGCAGGGGGAACTAGCAATCAGCCCCAGCATTTT. This encodes CASRAGGTSNQPQHF.

This rearrangement joins TRBV7-3 to TRBJ2-7; D is tentatively TRBD1 or TRBD2 (5 bases each). CDR3 length equals 15 residues. V was pared by 5 bases and J by 3 bases, with 17 bases between. From germline, CDR1 is SGHTA and CDR2 FQGTGA. The CDR3 protein is CASSDKPGPNYEQYF. For the CDR3, the DNA is TGTGCCAGCAGCGATAAGCCGGGACCAAACTACGAGCAGTACTTC.

The V and J genes are TRBV7-3 and TRBJ2-1, with 10 nucleotides matching TRBD1. V dropped 3 bases and J dropped 4; count of bases not matched to a gene: 9. Germline V gene sequence: CDR1 SGHTA, CDR2 FQGTGA. This CDR3 is 17 amino acids long. CDR3 bases: TGTGCCAGCAGCTTCGGACAGGGGGTCCCCGATTACAATGAGCAGTTCTTC. This sequence encodes CASSFGQGVPDYNEQFF.

The table lists this clone with a count of one. The rearrangement links TRBV5-1 to TRBJ2-7; 10 bases agree with TRBD1. Germline CDR1 is SGHRS and CDR2 is YFSETQ. The CDR3 runs 14 residues. Trimming cost V 2 bases and J 4 bases; bases outside gene matches: 3. The CDR3 spells CASSFVGQGYEQYF. CDR3 nucleotide sequence: TGCGCCAGCAGCTTCGTGGGACAGGGGTACGAGCAGTACTTC.

The chain combines TRBV4-3 with TRBJ1-5; D is uncertain. Germline V gene sequence: CDR1 LGHNA, CDR2 YSLEER. CDR3 length: 14 amino acids. V lost 0 bases to trimming and J lost 2 bases, with 5 bases between them. DNA of the CDR3: TGCGCCAGCAGCCAAGATTCGGGCAATCAGCCCCAGCATTTT. It is translated as CASSQDSGNQPQHF.

The chain uses TRBV2 and TRBJ1-5; D is perhaps TRBD1 (5 bases). Germline V gene sequence: CDR1 SNHLY, CDR2 FYNNEI. Trimming cost V 10 bases and J 5 bases, with 21 bases left between them. The CDR3 is made up of 15 amino acids. CDR3 loop: CATTEDIQDYQPQHF. DNA of the CDR3: TGTGCCACTACAGAGGACATCCAGGACTATCAGCCCCAGCATTTT.

CDR3: CSVEEFPRSGGGWDRQVGELFF. The CDR3 coding sequence is TGCAGCGTTGAAGAGTTTCCCCGTTCGGGAGGAGGTTGGGACAGGCAAGTCGGGGAGCTGTTTTTT. The chain links TRBV29-1 to TRBJ2-2; TRBD1 is a possible D gene (8 bases). Germline V gene data show CDR1 as SQVTM and CDR2 as ANQGSEA. The germline V and J ends were trimmed by 0 bases and 7 bases, with 36 bases remaining between them. The CDR3 length is 22 residues.

The genes are TRBV5-4 and TRBJ1-6; D perhaps matches TRBD1 (5 bases). The CDR3 is made up of 14 amino acids. Trimming removed 0 bases from V and 10 bases from J, with 11 bases in between. The germline gives CDR1 SGHNT, CDR2 YYREEE (reference sequence). Here the CDR3 reads CASSLEIGESPLHF. DNA of the CDR3: TGTGCCAGCAGCTTGGAAATAGGGGAGTCACCCCTCCACTTT. Full variable domain (outside the CDR3, taken from reference TRBV5-4 and TRBJ1-6): ETGVTQSPTHLIKTRGQQVTLRCSSQSGHNTVSWYQQALGQGPQFIFQYYREEENGRGNFPPRFSGLQFPNYSSELNVNALELDDSALYLCASSLEIGESPLHFGNGTRLTVT.

This clone was observed a few times. This chain links TRBV4-3 with TRBJ2-7, with D perhaps TRBD1 or TRBD2 (5 bases each). Germline V gives CDR1 LGHNA, CDR2 YSLEER. The CDR3 contains 14 residues. The ends were cut back, 0 bases at V and 0 bases at J, with 6 bases in the middle. Here the CDR3 DNA reads TGCGCCAGCAGCCAAGAGAGGGGCTCCTACGAGCAGTACTTC. It translates to CASSQERGSYEQYF.

The J gene is TRBJ1-5, the V gene TRBV2; D unresolved. The length of the CDR3 is 16 residues. Germline CDR1 is SNHLY and CDR2 is FYNNEI. Trimming took 1 base from V and 4 from J, leaving 14 bases between them. This CDR3 is CASSEGVMALNQPQHF. The CDR3 region has the DNA TGTGCCAGCAGTGAAGGGGTCATGGCCTTAAATCAGCCCCAGCATTTT.

The chain has TRBV4-1 and TRBJ1-5, with no clear D. The CDR3 runs to 12 residues. The germline V gene encodes CDR1 MGHRA and CDR2 YSYEKL. V lost 1 base to trimming and J lost 7 bases, with 5 bases between them. The CDR3 loop is CASSQAGQPQHF. The DNA for the CDR3 is TGCGCCAGCAGCCAAGCTGGGCAGCCCCAGCATTTT.

V and J are TRBV27 and TRBJ2-1; no definite D call. The germline V gene has CDR1 MNHEY and CDR2 SMNVEV (reference sequence). This CDR3 spans 15 amino acids. Trimming took 0 bases from V and 6 from J, leaving 12 bases between them. CDR3 nucleotide sequence: TGTGCCAGCAGTTTATCTGTCCCCTGGGGCAATGAGCAGTTCTTC. Its translation: CASSLSVPWGNEQFF.

The chain couples TRBV9 to TRBJ2-7, with D perhaps matching TRBD2 (5 bases). Germline loops: CDR1 SGDLS, CDR2 YYNGEE. This CDR3 comprises 16 residues. The V end lost 9 bases, the J end lost 4 bases, and 26 bases lay between the germline ends. The CDR3 DNA is TGTGCCACCCGGCTCTTCGTGGCGCCCCGGGGTTACGAGCAGTACTTC. Amino acids: CATRLFVAPRGYEQYF.

J is TRBJ2-7 and V is TRBV10-3; D is ambiguous. There are 13 residues in the CDR3. From germline, CDR1 is ENHRY and CDR2 SYGVKD. The V gene lost 3 bases and the J gene lost 5 bases, with 11 bases spanning the gap. CDR3 DNA: TGTGCCATCAGTGACGGGTATACCAACGAGCAGTACTTC. Protein product: CAISDGYTNEQYF.